The subject of this entry is one TCR beta chain. The V segment lost 5 bases and the J segment 4 bases; nucleotides outside the gene matches: 8. Germline assignment: CDR1 SGHRS and CDR2 YFSETQ. There are 15 residues in the CDR3. The source of the sample is a study of blood T cell repertoires in COVID-19. The wider study: Samples came from the United States, Italy and Spain, spanning acute and convalescent COVID-19. PBMCs, B-cell-depleted T cells, or T cells were the source of the cDNA or gDNA that made up the material.

Authors' data handling: Estimation of nucleated cell counts relied on the amplification of reference gene primers. Clones were sequenced by immunoSEQ multiplex PCR, and TCRdb holds only the in-frame ones, with some missing. The V and J calls and clone size come from that table; D and trimming were worked out from the DNA. Seen here are hundreds of thousands of clones, around nine tenths observed once, and the top ten hold about 6.3%. The chain has TRBV5-1 and TRBJ2-5, with 10 positions matching TRBD1. This receptor was taken from a man aged 55 to 70 who had recovered from COVID-19. The sample consisted of peripheral blood. The CDR3 nucleotides are TGCGCCAGCAGTCGTGACAGGGGGCCTGGAGAGACCCAGTACTTC. This codes for CASSRDRGPGETQYF.